These T cell receptor beta chains were read from a single sample in a study of blood T cell repertoires in COVID-19. Sequenced by immunoSEQ multiplex PCR; TCRdb stores in-frame clones only, minus some. The sample has roughly 400,000 clones, about 90% seen once; the top ten hold 1.5% to 2%. The source material was PBMCs or T cells enriched from blood (not recorded which). Receptor source: a woman in her 30s who had recovered from COVID-19. The CDR3 runs from the conserved cysteine through the conserved F or W. A D gene is named only where the DNA matches it firmly. Only some rows state a clone size, as once, few, many or a class for expanded clones.

CDR3 length,J gene,V gene,clone size,D gene,CDR3 DNA,CDR3 protein
15,TRBJ1-1,TRBV6-2/TRBV6-3,once,-,TGTGCCAGCAGTTCCCTGTTACCCCTGAGCGGTGAAGCTTTCTTT,CASSSLLPLSGEAFF
15,TRBJ1-1,TRBV6-5,-,-,TGTGCCAGCAGTTACTCCCGGGGGTCCGCCACTGAAGCTTTCTTT,CASSYSRGSATEAFF
15,TRBJ1-3,TRBV7-8,few,-,TGTGCCAGCAGCTCTCCAGGTATCTCTGGAAACACCATATATTTT,CASSSPGISGNTIYF
13,TRBJ2-7,TRBV12-3/TRBV12-4,-,TRBD1,TGTGCCAGTTCGGGACAGGGGTTGCTCGAGCAGTACTTC,CASSGQGLLEQYF
14,TRBJ2-7,TRBV7-3,few,-,TGTGCCAGCAGCTTAGGCGGGACCCCCTACGAGCAGTACTTC,CASSLGGTPYEQYF
15,TRBJ1-2,TRBV5-5,-,TRBD1,TGTGCCAGCGAGCCGAGGGGACAGATCCTCTATGGCTACACCTTC,CASEPRGQILYGYTF
15,TRBJ2-7,TRBV4-1,-,-,TGCGCCAGCAAGACATCGACAGGCCCTTCCTACGAGCAGTACTTC,CASKTSTGPSYEQYF
13,TRBJ1-2,TRBV11-2,-,-,TGTGCCAGCAGCCTACAGGGATACTATGGCTACACCTTC,CASSLQGYYGYTF
14,TRBJ2-3,TRBV28,-,-,TGTGCCAGCAGTTACGACAGAAGCACAGATACGCAGTATTTT,CASSYDRSTDTQYF
16,TRBJ2-1,TRBV7-3,-,-,TGTGCCAGCAGCACGTCTAGCGCGTTGGAGGGGAATGAGCAGTTCTTC,CASSTSSALEGNEQFF
14,TRBJ1-3,TRBV19,-,-,TGTGCCAGTAGCGTGGGACACCTTCGTGGCACCATATATTTT,CASSVGHLRGTIYF
15,TRBJ1-6,TRBV27,-,-,TGTGCCAGCAGTTTTTCATTGGCTGCCAATTCACCCCTCCACTTT,CASSFSLAANSPLHF
18,TRBJ2-7,TRBV9,-,-,TGTGCCAGCAGCGTAGATCCGACTGGGGGGAGCCCACTAGGCGAGCAGTACTTC,CASSVDPTGGSPLGEQYF
15,TRBJ1-1,TRBV11-2,once,TRBD1,TGTGCCAGCAGCTCATTAAAGGGACAGCGCACTGAAGCTTTCTTT,CASSSLKGQRTEAFF
13,TRBJ2-7,TRBV5-4,once,TRBD2,TGTGCCAGCAGCTTGGGACTAGCTCGAGAGCAGTACTTC,CASSLGLAREQYF
17,TRBJ2-3,TRBV15,-,TRBD2,TGTGCCACCAGCAGAGCGCCGACTAGCGGGTATTCAGATACGCAGTATTTT,CATSRAPTSGYSDTQYF
16,TRBJ2-5,TRBV5-1,-,TRBD2,TGCGCCAGCAGAAGTCAAGGGACTAGGAGGGGGGAGACCCAGTACTTC,CASRSQGTRRGETQYF
14,TRBJ1-4,TRBV11-2,-,-,TGTGCCAGCAGCTTGGCGCAGGACTTTCCTCTACTGTTTTTT,CASSLAQDFPLLFF
14,TRBJ1-2,TRBV9,-,-,TGTGCCAGCAGCGTAGACACGACTTTCTATGGCTACACCTTC,CASSVDTTFYGYTF
14,TRBJ1-5,TRBV15,-,TRBD1,TGTGCCACCAGCACTGGACAGGGTTATCAGCCCCAGCATTTT,CATSTGQGYQPQHF
15,TRBJ2-1,TRBV5-1,-,-,TGCGCCAGCAGCTTGTACCCTTCTAGGGGTAATGAGCAGTTCTTC,CASSLYPSRGNEQFF
17,TRBJ2-7,TRBV13,-,TRBD2,TGTGCCAGCAGCTCACTGGGGACTAGCGGGAGGGGGTTTGAGCAGTACTTC,CASSSLGTSGRGFEQYF
14,TRBJ1-2,TRBV15,-,-,TGTGCCACCGCCCCGTTGGGGCAGGGATATGGCTACACCTTC,CATAPLGQGYGYTF
13,TRBJ2-3,TRBV28,-,TRBD2,TGTGCCACCTGGACTAGCGACACAGATACGCAGTATTTT,CATWTSDTDTQYF
14,TRBJ2-7,TRBV3-1/TRBV3-2,-,-,TGTGCCAGCAGCCTGTGGACTGCCTCCTACGAGCAGTACTTC,CASSLWTASYEQYF
14,TRBJ2-3,TRBV18,-,-,TGTGCCAGCTCAACATTAACGCGCACAGATACGCAGTATTTT,CASSTLTRTDTQYF
13,TRBJ1-1,TRBV27,-,-,TGTGCCAGCAGTTTAAAGCGCAACACTGAAGCTTTCTTT,CASSLKRNTEAFF
12,TRBJ2-1,TRBV30,-,TRBD2,TGTGCCCTAACCGGGGGGGCAAATGAGCAGTTCTTC,CALTGGANEQFF
15,TRBJ2-1,TRBV9,-,TRBD2,TGTGCCAGCAGCGTTATAGCGGGGGCCTACAATGAGCAGTTCTTC,CASSVIAGAYNEQFF
13,TRBJ1-5,TRBV6-6,-,-,TGTGCCAGCAGTGAGTTGAGCAATCAGCCCCAGCATTTT,CASSELSNQPQHF
16,TRBJ2-3,TRBV28,-,TRBD1,TGTGCCAGCAGCGCAGGCAGGGGGCTTGGCACAGATACGCAGTATTTT,CASSAGRGLGTDTQYF
18,TRBJ2-3,TRBV7-8,once,TRBD2,TGTGCCAGCAGCTTAGCGAAAGTCGGGCGGGGGGGCTATGATACGCAGTATTTT,CASSLAKVGRGGYDTQYF
15,TRBJ1-5,TRBV5-5,once,-,TGTGCCAGCAGCTGGGGCCCCGACGTTTATCAGCCCCAGCATTTT,CASSWGPDVYQPQHF
18,TRBJ1-1,TRBV11-1,-,TRBD1,TGTGCCAGCAGCTTAGCGGTGACAGGGGGGTTTGGGGACACTGAAGCTTTCTTT,CASSLAVTGGFGDTEAFF
13,TRBJ1-4,TRBV2,-,-,-,CASTFMEGKNCFF
11,TRBJ2-3,TRBV19,once,-,TGTGCCACCTCGGGGACAGATACGCAGTATTTT,CATSGTDTQYF
15,TRBJ2-5,TRBV7-2,-,TRBD1,TGTGCCAGCCGTCCTCCGGGACAGGGACAAGAGACCCAGTACTTC,CASRPPGQGQETQYF
15,TRBJ2-4,TRBV5-4,-,TRBD1,TGTGCCAGCAGCGGACGGGACAGATACAAAAACATTCAGTACTTC,CASSGRDRYKNIQYF
15,TRBJ1-6,TRBV3-1/TRBV3-2,-,TRBD1,TGTGCCAGCAGCCTCCGACAGGGATTGCGATCACCCCTCCACTTT,CASSLRQGLRSPLHF
13,TRBJ2-7,TRBV29-1,-,-,TGCAGTGCCACTGAGGACAACTTCTACGAGCAGTACTTC,CSATEDNFYEQYF
15,TRBJ2-7,TRBV3-1/TRBV3-2,-,-,TGTGCCAGCAGCCAAGATTTACTCATAAACTACGAGCAGTACTTC,CASSQDLLINYEQYF
14,TRBJ2-2,TRBV19,-,TRBD2,TGTGCCAGTTCGGGCGGGAGCATGTCCGGGGAGCTGTTTTTT,CASSGGSMSGELFF
15,TRBJ2-7,TRBV5-6,-,TRBD2,TGTGCCAGCAGCTCGGAGCGGGAGGCCAACTACGAGCAGTACTTC,CASSSEREANYEQYF
15,TRBJ2-7,TRBV5-4,-,TRBD1,TGTGCCAGCAGCTCAGCCGGGACAGGAACCTACGAGCAGTACTTC,CASSSAGTGTYEQYF
14,TRBJ1-1,TRBV5-6,-,-,TGTGCCAGCAGCTTGGCCCCGGTGAACACTGAAGCTTTCTTT,CASSLAPVNTEAFF
14,TRBJ2-7,TRBV9,-,-,TGTGCCAGCAGCCCCCAGGGGGGACGCTACGAGCAGTACTTC,CASSPQGGRYEQYF
16,TRBJ2-4,TRBV6-1,-,-,TGTGCCAGCAGTGAATTGTCCGGAGTAGCCAAAAACATTCAGTACTTC,CASSELSGVAKNIQYF
14,TRBJ2-3,TRBV6-5,-,TRBD1,TGTGCCAGCAGGGCAGGGGGCAGCACAGATACGCAGTATTTT,CASRAGGSTDTQYF
14,TRBJ1-1,TRBV29-1,-,-,TGCAGCGTTGAATTAGTGATGGGAGATGCTGAAGCTTTCTTT,CSVELVMGDAEAFF
14,TRBJ1-4,TRBV5-1,few,-,TGCGCCAGCAGCTTGGAGGGCCGGGGAGAAAAACTGTTTTTT,CASSLEGRGEKLFF
16,TRBJ1-6,TRBV28,-,-,TGTGCCAGCAGTGAACAGGGTTCTCTAGGTCATTCACCCCTCCACTTT,CASSEQGSLGHSPLHF